Described below is a single T cell receptor beta chain sequence and its context. The antigen remains unidentified. The CDR3 totals 17 residues. Trimming left V 4 bases short and J 4 bases short, with 17 bases between. In germline, CDR1 is LGHNA, CDR2 YNFKEQ. The data were obtained in a study of cytomegalovirus exposure and HLA in healthy donors. Broader study findings: A missense DCLRE1C variant was associated with V- and J-gene trimming of TCR beta chains in a later analysis, and an independent cohort replicated the association.

A multiplex PCR was run with 60 Vbeta primers and 13 Jbeta primers. The protocol was immunoSEQ multiplex PCR, while the TCRdb copy is restricted to in-frame clones and leaves out a portion. The data show 160,000 or so clones, 80% to 90% seen once. The chain recombines TRBV4-2 with TRBJ2-6; weak D call: TRBD2 (5 bases). The sequenced material came from PBMCs. The sequence came from a woman under 30 in good health and CMV-seronegative. The DNA for the CDR3 is TGTGCCAGCAGCCGGACCTTCCTAGCAGCCGGGGCCAACGTCCTGACTTTC. The encoded protein is CASSRTFLAAGANVLTF.